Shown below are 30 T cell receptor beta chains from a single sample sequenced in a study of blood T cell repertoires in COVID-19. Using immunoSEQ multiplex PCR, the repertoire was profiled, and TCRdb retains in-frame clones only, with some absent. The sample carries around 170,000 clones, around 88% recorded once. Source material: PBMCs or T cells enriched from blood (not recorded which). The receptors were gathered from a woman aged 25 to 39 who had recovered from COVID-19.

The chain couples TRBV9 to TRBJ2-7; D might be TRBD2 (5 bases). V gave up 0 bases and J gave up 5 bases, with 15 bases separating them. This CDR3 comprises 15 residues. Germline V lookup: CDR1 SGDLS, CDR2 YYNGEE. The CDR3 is CASSVATNGIHEQYF. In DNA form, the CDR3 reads TGTGCCAGCAGCGTAGCTACAAACGGGATCCACGAGCAGTACTTC.

This CDR3 is CASNGGAEAKNIQYF. Here the CDR3 DNA reads TGTGCCAGCAATGGGGGGGCCGAAGCCAAAAACATTCAGTACTTC. The chain recombines TRBV2 with TRBJ2-4; tentative D call: TRBD2 (7 bases). CDR3 size: 15 residues. Germline CDR1 and CDR2: SNHLY and FYNNEI. Trimming took 7 bases from V and 0 from J, leaving 13 bases between them. Complete variable domain (other parts from reference TRBV2 and TRBJ2-4): EPEVTQTPSHQVTQMGQEVILRCVPISNHLYFYWYRQILGQKVEFLVSFYNNEISEKSEIFDDQFSVERPDGSNFTLKIRSTKLEDSAMYFCASNGGAEAKNIQYFGAGTRLSVL.

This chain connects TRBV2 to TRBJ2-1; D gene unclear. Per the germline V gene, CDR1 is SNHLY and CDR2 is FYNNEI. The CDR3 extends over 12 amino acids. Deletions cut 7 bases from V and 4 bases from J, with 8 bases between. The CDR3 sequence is CASNVQYNEQFF. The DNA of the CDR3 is TGTGCCAGCAATGTACAATACAATGAGCAGTTCTTC.

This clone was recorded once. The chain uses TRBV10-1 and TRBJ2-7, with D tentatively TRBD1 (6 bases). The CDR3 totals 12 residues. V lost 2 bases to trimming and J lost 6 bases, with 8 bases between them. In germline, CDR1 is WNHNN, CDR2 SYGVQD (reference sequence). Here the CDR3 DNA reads TGCGCCAGCAGTGAGGTGGGGGCCGAGCAGTACTTC. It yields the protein CASSEVGAEQYF.

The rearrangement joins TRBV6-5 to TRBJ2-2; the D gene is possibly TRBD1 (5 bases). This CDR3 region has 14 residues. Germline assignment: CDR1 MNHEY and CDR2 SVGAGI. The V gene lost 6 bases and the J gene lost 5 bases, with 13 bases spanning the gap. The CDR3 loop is CASRDLKGTGELFF. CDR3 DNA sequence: TGTGCCAGCAGAGATCTCAAGGGGACCGGGGAGCTGTTTTTT.

Written as DNA, the CDR3 is TGCGCCAGCAGCTTGCACCGGGACAGGGGGCGAGATACGCAGTATTTT. Its protein is CASSLHRDRGRDTQYF. The chain couples TRBV5-1 to TRBJ2-3; 12 nucleotides align to TRBD1. Losses at the gene ends were 1 base for V and 5 bases for J; bases not matched to a gene: 5. This CDR3 has 16 residues. CDR1 is SGHRS, CDR2 YFSETQ, per germline.

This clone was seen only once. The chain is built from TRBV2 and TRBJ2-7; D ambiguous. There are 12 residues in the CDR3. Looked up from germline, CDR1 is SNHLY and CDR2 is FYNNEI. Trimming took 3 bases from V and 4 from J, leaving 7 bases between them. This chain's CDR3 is CASSDLHYEQYF. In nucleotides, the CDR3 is TGTGCCAGCAGTGATTTACATTACGAGCAGTACTTC.

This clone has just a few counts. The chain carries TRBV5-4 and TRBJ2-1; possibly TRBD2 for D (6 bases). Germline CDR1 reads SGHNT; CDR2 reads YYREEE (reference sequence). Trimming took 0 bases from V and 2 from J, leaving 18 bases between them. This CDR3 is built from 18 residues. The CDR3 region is CASSLGSVAGLTYNEQFF. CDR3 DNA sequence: TGTGCCAGCAGCTTGGGAAGTGTGGCGGGACTTACCTACAATGAGCAGTTCTTC.

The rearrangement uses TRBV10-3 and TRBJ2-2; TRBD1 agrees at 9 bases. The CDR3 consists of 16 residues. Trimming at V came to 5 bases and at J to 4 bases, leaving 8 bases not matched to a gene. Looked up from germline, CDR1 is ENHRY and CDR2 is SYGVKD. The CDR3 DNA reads TGTGCCATCAGTACGGGACAGGGTATTGGCACCGGGGAGCTGTTTTTT. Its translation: CAISTGQGIGTGELFF.

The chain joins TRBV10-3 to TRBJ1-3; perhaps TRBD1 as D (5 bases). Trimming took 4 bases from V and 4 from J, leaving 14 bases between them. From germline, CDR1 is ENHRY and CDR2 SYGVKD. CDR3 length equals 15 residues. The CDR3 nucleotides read TGTGCCATCAGTGGCACCGGGGGGGTCGGAAACACCATATATTTT. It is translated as CAISGTGGVGNTIYF.

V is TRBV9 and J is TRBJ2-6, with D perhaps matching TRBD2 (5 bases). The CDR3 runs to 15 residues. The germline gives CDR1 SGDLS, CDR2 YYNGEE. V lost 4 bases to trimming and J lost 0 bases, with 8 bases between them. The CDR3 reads CASSPRGSGANVLTF. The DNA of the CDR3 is TGTGCCAGCAGCCCACGGGGCTCTGGGGCCAACGTCCTGACTTTC.

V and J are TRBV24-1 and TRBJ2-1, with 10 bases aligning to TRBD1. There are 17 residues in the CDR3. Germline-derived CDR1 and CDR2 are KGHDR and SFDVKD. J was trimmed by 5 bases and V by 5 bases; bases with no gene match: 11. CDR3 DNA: TGTGCCACCAGTGCCCCGACCGGGACAGGGGTGAACAATGAGCAGTTCTTC. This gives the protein CATSAPTGTGVNNEQFF.

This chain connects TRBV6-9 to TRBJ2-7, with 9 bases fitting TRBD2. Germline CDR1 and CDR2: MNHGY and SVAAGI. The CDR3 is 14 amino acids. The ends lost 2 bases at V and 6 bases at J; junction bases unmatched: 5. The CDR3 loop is CASSYPRTSAEQYF. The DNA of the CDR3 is TGTGCCAGCAGTTATCCCCGGACTAGCGCCGAGCAGTACTTC.

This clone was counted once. DNA for the CDR3: TGTGCCATCAGCCCTCGGACAGGGACGGACACCGGGGAGCTGTTTTTT. Its protein product is CAISPRTGTDTGELFF. J is TRBJ2-2 and V is TRBV10-3; 8 bases fit TRBD1. The V segment lost 6 bases and the J segment 3 bases; nucleotides outside the gene matches: 9. CDR1 and CDR2 (germline): ENHRY, SYGVKD. The CDR3 is made up of 16 amino acids.

CDR3 sequence: CSVEQGQYYEQYF. DNA of the CDR3: TGCAGCGTTGAACAGGGACAGTACTACGAGCAGTACTTC. The V and J genes are TRBV29-1 and TRBJ2-7; 7 positions match TRBD1. CDR3 length equals 13 residues. The germline V gene has CDR1 SQVTM and CDR2 ANQGSEA. V dropped 2 bases and J dropped 3; count of bases not matched to a gene: 4.

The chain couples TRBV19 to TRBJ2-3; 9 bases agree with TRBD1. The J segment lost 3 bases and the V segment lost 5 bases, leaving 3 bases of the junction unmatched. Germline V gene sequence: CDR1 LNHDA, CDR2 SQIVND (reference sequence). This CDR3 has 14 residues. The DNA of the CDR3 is TGTGCCAGTAGTGCGGGACAGGGAACAGATACGCAGTATTTT. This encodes CASSAGQGTDTQYF. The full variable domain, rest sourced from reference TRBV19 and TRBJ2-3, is DGGITQSPKYLFRKEGQNVTLSCEQNLNHDAMYWYRQDPGQGLRLIYYSQIVNDFQKGDIAEGYSVSREKKESFPLTVTSAQKNPTAFYLCASSAGQGTDTQYFGPGTRLTVL.

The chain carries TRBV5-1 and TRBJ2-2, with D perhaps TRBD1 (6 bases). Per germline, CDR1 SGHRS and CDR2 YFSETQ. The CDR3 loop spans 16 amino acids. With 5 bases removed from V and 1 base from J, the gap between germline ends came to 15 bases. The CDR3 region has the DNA TGCGCCAGCAGTAGCATCACAGGGATGAACACCGGGGAGCTGTTTTTT. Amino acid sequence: CASSSITGMNTGELFF.

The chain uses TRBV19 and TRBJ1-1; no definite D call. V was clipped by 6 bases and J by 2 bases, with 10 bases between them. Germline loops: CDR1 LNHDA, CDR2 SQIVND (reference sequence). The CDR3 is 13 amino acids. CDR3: CASRPTLNTEAFF. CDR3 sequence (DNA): TGTGCCAGTAGGCCGACACTTAACACTGAAGCTTTCTTT.

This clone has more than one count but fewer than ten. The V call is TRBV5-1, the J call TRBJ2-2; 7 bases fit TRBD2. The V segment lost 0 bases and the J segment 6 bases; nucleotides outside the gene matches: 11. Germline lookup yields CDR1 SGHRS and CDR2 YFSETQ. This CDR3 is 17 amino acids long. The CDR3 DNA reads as TGCGCCAGCAGCTTGGTCCGCGCGACTAGCTCAGCCGGGGAGCTGTTTTTT. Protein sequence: CASSLVRATSSAGELFF.

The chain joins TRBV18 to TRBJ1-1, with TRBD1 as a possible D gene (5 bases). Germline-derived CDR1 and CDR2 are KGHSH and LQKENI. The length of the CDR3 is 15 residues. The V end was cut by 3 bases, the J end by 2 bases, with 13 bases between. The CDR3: CASSPRGNSNTEAFF. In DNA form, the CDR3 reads TGTGCCAGCTCACCGCGGGGCAATTCTAACACTGAAGCTTTCTTT.

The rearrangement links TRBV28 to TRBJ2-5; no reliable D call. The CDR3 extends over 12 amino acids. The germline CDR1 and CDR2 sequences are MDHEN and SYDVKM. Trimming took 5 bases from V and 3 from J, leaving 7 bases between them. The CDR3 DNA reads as TGTGCCAGCAGTCAACTGAAAGAGACCCAGTACTTC. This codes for CASSQLKETQYF.

The CDR3 DNA sequence: TGTGCCAGCAGTCCAGGGGGCTACACTGAAGCTTTCTTT. Amino acid sequence: CASSPGGYTEAFF. The V call is TRBV12-3 or TRBV12-4, the J call TRBJ1-1; TRBD1 agrees at 8 bases. After removal of 5 bases from V and 3 bases from J, the junction contained 2 bases not matched to a gene. The CDR3 is 13 amino acids.

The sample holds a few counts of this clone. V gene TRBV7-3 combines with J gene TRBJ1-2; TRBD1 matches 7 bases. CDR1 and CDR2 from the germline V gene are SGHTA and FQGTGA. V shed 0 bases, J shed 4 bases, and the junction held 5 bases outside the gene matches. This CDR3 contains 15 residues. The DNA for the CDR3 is TGTGCCAGCAGCTTAACGGGGACAGAGACCTATGGCTACACCTTC. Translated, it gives CASSLTGTETYGYTF.

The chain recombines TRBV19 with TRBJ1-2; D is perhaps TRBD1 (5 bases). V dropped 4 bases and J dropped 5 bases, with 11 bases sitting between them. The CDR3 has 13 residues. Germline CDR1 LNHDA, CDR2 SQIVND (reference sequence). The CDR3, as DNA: TGTGCCAGTAGTACTTATCAGGGATATGGCTACACCTTC. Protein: CASSTYQGYGYTF.

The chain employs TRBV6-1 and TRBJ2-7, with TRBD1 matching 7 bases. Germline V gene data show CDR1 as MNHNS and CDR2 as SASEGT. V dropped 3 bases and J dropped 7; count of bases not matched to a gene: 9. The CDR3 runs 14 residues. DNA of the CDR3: TGTGCCAGCAGTGAGAGACAGGGTCTAGGGGAGCAGTACTTC. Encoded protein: CASSERQGLGEQYF.

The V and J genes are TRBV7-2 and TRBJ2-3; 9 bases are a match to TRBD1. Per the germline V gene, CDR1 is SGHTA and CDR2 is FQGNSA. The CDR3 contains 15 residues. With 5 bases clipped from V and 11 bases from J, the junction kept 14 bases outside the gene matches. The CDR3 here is CASSLEGQGHSRQYF. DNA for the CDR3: TGTGCCAGCAGCCTCGAGGGACAGGGCCACTCCCGGCAGTATTTT.

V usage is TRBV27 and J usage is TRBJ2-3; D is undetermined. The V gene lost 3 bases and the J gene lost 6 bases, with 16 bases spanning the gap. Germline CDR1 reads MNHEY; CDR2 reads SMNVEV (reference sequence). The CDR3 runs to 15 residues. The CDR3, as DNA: TGTGCCAGCAGTTTTGTTCCCACCACATCCGATACGCAGTATTTT. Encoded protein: CASSFVPTTSDTQYF.

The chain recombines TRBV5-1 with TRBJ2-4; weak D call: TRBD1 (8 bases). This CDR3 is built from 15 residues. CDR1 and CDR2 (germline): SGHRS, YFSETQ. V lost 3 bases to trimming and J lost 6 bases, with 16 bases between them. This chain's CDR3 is CASSSTGGGVNIQYF. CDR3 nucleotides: TGCGCCAGCAGCTCCACAGGGGGAGGGGTAAACATTCAGTACTTC. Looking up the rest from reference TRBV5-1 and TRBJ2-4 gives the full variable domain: KAGVTQTPRYLIKTRGQQVTLSCSPISGHRSVSWYQQTPGQGLQFLFEYFSETQRNKGNFPGRFSGRQFSNSRSEMNVSTLELGDSALYLCASSSTGGGVNIQYFGAGTRLSVL.

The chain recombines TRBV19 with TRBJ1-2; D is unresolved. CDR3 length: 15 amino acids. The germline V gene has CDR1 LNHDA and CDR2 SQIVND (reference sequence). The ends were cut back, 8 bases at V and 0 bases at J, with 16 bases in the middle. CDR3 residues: CASGRESQANYGYTF. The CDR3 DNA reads TGTGCCAGTGGACGGGAATCTCAGGCTAACTATGGCTACACCTTC.

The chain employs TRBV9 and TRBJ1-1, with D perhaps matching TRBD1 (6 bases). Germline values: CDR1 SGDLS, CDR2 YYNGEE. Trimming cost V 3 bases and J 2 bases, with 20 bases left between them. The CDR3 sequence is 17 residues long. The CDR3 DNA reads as TGTGCCAGCAGCGCAGCCCGATCGGGACACCCAAACACTGAAGCTTTCTTT. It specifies CASSAARSGHPNTEAFF.